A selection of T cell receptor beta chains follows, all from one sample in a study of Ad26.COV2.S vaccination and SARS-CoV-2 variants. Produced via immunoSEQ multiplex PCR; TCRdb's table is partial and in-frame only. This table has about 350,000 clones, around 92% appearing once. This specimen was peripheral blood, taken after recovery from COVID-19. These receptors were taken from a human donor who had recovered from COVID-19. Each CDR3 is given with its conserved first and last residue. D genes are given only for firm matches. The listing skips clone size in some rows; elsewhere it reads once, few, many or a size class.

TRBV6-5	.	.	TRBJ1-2	TGTGCCAGCAGTTACTCGGGCCGGGGGAAAGGAGATGGCTACACCTTC	CASSYSGRGKGDGYTF
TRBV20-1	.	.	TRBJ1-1	TGCAGTGCCATTAAAGGCACTGAAGCTTTCTTT	CSAIKGTEAFF
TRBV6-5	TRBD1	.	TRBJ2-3	TGTGCCAGCAGTTACGGGACAGGGGGCACAGATACGCAGTATTTT	CASSYGTGGTDTQYF
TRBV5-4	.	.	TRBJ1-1	TGTGCCAGCAGCCTAAGGACGGCGAACACTGAAGCTTTCTTT	CASSLRTANTEAFF
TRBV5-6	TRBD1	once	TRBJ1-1	TGTGCCAGCAGCTTCGGTGGGACAGCTAACACTGAAGCTTTCTTT	CASSFGGTANTEAFF
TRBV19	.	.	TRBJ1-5	TGTGCCAGTAGTTTCGTCAGGATGGGCAATCAGCCCCAGCATTTT	CASSFVRMGNQPQHF
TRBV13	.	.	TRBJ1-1	TGTGCCAGCAGCTTAGGAGGGTCCACTGAAGCTTTCTTT	CASSLGGSTEAFF
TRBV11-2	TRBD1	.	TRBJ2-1	TGTGCCAGCAGCTTAGTCGGGTCGGGCAGGGGGCAGGATGAGCAGTTCTTC	CASSLVGSGRGQDEQFF
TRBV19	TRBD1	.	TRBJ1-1	TGTGCCACCACAGGGGAAGGAACCACTGAAGCTTTCTTT	CATTGEGTTEAFF
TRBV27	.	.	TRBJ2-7	TGTGCCAGCAGTACCCTCCCACCGGGTATCTACGAGCAGTACTTC	CASSTLPPGIYEQYF
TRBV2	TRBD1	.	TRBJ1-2	TGTGCCAGCACGGACAGGGGAGGTAACTATGGCTACACCTTC	CASTDRGGNYGYTF
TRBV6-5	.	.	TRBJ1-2	TGTGCCAGCAAGGCAGGCTATGGCTACACCTTC	CASKAGYGYTF
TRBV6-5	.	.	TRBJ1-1	TGTGCCAGCAGTAACCGGGACATGATACCTGAAGCTTTCTTT	CASSNRDMIPEAFF
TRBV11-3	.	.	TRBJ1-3	TGTGCCAGCAGCCTTAGTGGAGGAAACACCATATATTTT	CASSLSGGNTIYF
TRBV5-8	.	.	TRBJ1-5	TGTGCCAGCAGCTTGGCGGCGGCTAGCAATCAGCCCCAGCATTTT	CASSLAAASNQPQHF
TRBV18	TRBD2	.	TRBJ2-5	TGTGCCAGCTCACCACCGGGGGGGGAAGAGACCCAGTACTTC	CASSPPGGEETQYF
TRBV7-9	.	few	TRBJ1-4	TGTGCCAGCAGCCCGACCGCCGGGACCGGGGAAAAACTGTTTTTT	CASSPTAGTGEKLFF
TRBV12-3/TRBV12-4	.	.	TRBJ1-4	TGTGCCAGCAGTCGAGCAGCTAATGAAAAACTGTTTTTT	CASSRAANEKLFF
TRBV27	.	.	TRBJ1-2	TGTGCCAGCCGTAACGTGGGCCAGGGGATGGTGGGGGGCTACACCTTC	CASRNVGQGMVGGYTF
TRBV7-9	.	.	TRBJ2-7	TGTGCCAGCAGCCAAGACGGGGGAGCCCAGAGCTACGAGCAGTACTTC	CASSQDGGAQSYEQYF
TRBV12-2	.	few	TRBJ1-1	TGTGCAAGTCGCTTAGCGGAGGGGGGCGAGAACACTGAAGCTTTCTTT	CASRLAEGGENTEAFF
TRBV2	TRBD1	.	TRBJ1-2	TGTGCCAGCAGCAATTCAGGGGGCGGCTACACCTTC	CASSNSGGGYTF
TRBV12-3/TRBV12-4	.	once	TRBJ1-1	TGTGCCAGCAGTCAGCAAACGAACACTGAAGCTTTCTTT	CASSQQTNTEAFF
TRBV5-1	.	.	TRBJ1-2	TGCGCCAGCAGCTTTTCGGAACAGGGAAACTATGGCTACACCTTC	CASSFSEQGNYGYTF
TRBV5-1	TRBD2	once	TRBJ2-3	TGCGCCAGCAGCTTGACTAGCGGGGGGGCCCCCACAGATACGCAGTATTTT	CASSLTSGGAPTDTQYF
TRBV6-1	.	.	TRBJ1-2	TGTGCCAGCAGTGGAGGACGGGGGTCTGTGACGAACTATGGCTACACCTTC	CASSGGRGSVTNYGYTF
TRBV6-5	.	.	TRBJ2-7	TGTGCCACCCAGAGAGGTAGCGGACCATACGAGCAGTACTTC	CATQRGSGPYEQYF
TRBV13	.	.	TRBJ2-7	TGTGCCAGCAGTTCCCCTGAGGAGGGGTCCTCCCGCGAGCAGTACTTC	CASSSPEEGSSREQYF
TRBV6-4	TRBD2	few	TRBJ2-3	TGTGCCAGCAGTGTTGGGACTAGGGATACGCAGTATTTT	CASSVGTRDTQYF
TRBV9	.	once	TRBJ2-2	TGTGCCAGCAGCCCCCCCTTAGGGAGAGAATCCACCGGGGAGCTGTTTTTT	CASSPPLGRESTGELFF
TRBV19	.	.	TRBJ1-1	TGTGCCAGTAGGGAACAACCGGGGTATGACACTGAAGCTTTCTTT	CASREQPGYDTEAFF
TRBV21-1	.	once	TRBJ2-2	TGTGCCAGCAGCAGTCACCGGGACAGGTACGCCGGGGAGCTGTTTTTT	CASSSHRDRYAGELFF
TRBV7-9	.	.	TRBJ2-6	TGTGCCAGCAGCTCTTACGGGAGGGGGCTAGCGTCTGGGGCCAACGTCCTGACTTTC	CASSSYGRGLASGANVLTF
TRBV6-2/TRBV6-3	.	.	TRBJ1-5	TGTGCCAGCAGTTACAGGGGTAACCAGCATTTT	CASSYRGNQHF
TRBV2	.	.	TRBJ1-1	TGTGCCAGCAGTGGATTTGGCGGCGACACTGAAGCTTTCTTT	CASSGFGGDTEAFF
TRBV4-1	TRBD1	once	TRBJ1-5	TGCGCCAGCAGCCAAGAAAGACAGGGAAGCAATCAGCCCCAGCATTTT	CASSQERQGSNQPQHF
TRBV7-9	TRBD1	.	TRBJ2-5	TGTGCCAGCAGCCCCGGACAGGGCTACCAAGAGACCCAGTACTTC	CASSPGQGYQETQYF
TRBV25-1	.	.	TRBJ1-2	TGTGCCAGCAGTGAAGTAAGTGGGGGCCGCGCGGGACTTCATGGCTACACCTTC	CASSEVSGGRAGLHGYTF
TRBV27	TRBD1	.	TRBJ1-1	TGTGCCAGCAGTTTAACAGGGGAGGGTGGGACTGAAGCTTTCTTT	CASSLTGEGGTEAFF
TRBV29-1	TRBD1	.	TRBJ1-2	TGCAGCGTTGAAGTTCTCGGCCAAGGGGACAGGGGGACCTATGGCTACACCTTC	CSVEVLGQGDRGTYGYTF
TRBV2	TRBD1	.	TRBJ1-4	TGTGCCAGCAGTGATAATGGGGACAGGACTAATGAAAAACTGTTTTTT	CASSDNGDRTNEKLFF
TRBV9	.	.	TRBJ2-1	TGTGCCAGCAGCCCCGAGGTGTACGATGAGCAGTTCTTC	CASSPEVYDEQFF
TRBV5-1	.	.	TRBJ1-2	TGCGCCAGCAGCCCCAGACCTAACCCTCCTAACTATGGCTACACCTTC	CASSPRPNPPNYGYTF
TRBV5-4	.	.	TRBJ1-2	TGTGCCAGCAGCCCCCGGACGATAGCTTTTAACTATGGCTACACCTTC	CASSPRTIAFNYGYTF